This TCR beta chain was sequenced for a study of regulatory T cells in long-lasting Graves disease. Relying on iRepertoire HTBI primers and Arm-PCR of CDR3 regions, the team built TCR beta libraries. In TCRdb, the multiplex PCR reads were re-called with MiXCR into one record per CDR3 protein. This sample has 600,000 to 850,000 distinct CDR3 sequences, with 30% found just once. Regarding time point: persistent/refractory GD, antithyroid drugs over 5 years with positive TRAb. RNA from PBMCs was the source of the TCR library. CDR3 length equals 18 residues. The junction had 16 bases not matched to a gene; V was cut back by 5 bases and J by 2 bases. CDR1 is MNHEY, CDR2 SMNVEV, per germline (reference sequence).

The chain has TRBV27 and TRBJ1-2, with TRBD1 identical over 8 bases. This clonotype originated in a female donor with Graves disease. The starting material was peripheral blood mononuclear cells (PBMCs), obtained when the disease was refractory, from a patient treated with antithyroid drugs. The CDR3 protein is CASSTLPRGRLNNYGYTF. The CDR3 DNA reads TGTGCCAGCAGTACACTCCCCAGGGGGCGCTTGAACAACTATGGCTACACCTTC.